Listed below are T cell receptor beta chains from one sample, sequenced in a study of T-cell memory formation after mild COVID-19. TCRdb processed the 5' RACE reads anew with MiXCR; each CDR3 protein has one entry. The data show 550,000 to 600,000 distinct CDR3 sequences, approximately 15% seen once. Sequenced material: PBMCs or a T cell subset sorted from them (not recorded which). These receptors came from an adult woman who had mild COVID-19 (a few samples of this study predate the infection). Cell type and time point are not known. The CDR3 runs from the conserved cysteine through the conserved F or W. Fields, in order: D gene, V gene, J gene, clone size, CDR3 protein, CDR3 DNA. A D gene is named only where the DNA matches it firmly. Size values are once, few and many counts, or a class for expanded clones, and some rows have none.

d_gene: TRBD1
v_gene: TRBV7-8
j_gene: TRBJ2-3
abundance: few
CDR3aa: CASSTRGQSTDTQYF
CDR3nt: TGTGCCAGCAGCACCAGGGGGCAAAGCACAGATACGCAGTATTTT

d_gene: .
v_gene: TRBV29-1
j_gene: TRBJ2-7
abundance: .
CDR3aa: CSVGAESSYEQYF
CDR3nt: TGCAGCGTTGGGGCTGAGAGCTCCTACGAGCAGTACTTC

d_gene: TRBD2
v_gene: TRBV4-3
j_gene: TRBJ2-5
abundance: .
CDR3aa: CASSQFYSSGTSLTQYF
CDR3nt: TGCGCCAGCAGCCAATTCTACTCCTCCGGGACTAGCTTGACCCAGTACTTC

d_gene: TRBD2
v_gene: TRBV28
j_gene: TRBJ2-1
abundance: .
CDR3aa: CASTSGTSLFNRNEQFF
CDR3nt: TGTGCCAGCACCTCCGGGACTAGTCTCTTTAATCGTAATGAGCAGTTCTTC

d_gene: TRBD1
v_gene: TRBV25-1
j_gene: TRBJ1-1
abundance: few
CDR3aa: CASSDWTGNGEAFF
CDR3nt: TGTGCCAGCAGTGATTGGACAGGGAATGGTGAAGCTTTCTTT

d_gene: TRBD1
v_gene: TRBV12-3/TRBV12-4
j_gene: TRBJ1-3
abundance: few
CDR3aa: CASSFSRGTTGNTIYF
CDR3nt: TGTGCCAGCAGTTTCTCCAGGGGGACGACTGGAAACACCATATATTTT

d_gene: TRBD1
v_gene: TRBV12-3/TRBV12-4
j_gene: TRBJ2-5
abundance: .
CDR3aa: CATTGGTETQYF
CDR3nt: TGTGCCACCACAGGGGGCACGGAGACCCAGTACTTC

d_gene: TRBD1
v_gene: TRBV5-1
j_gene: TRBJ2-1
abundance: few
CDR3aa: CASSSHTRTGQGNEQFF
CDR3nt: TGCGCCAGCAGTTCACATACTCGGACAGGTCAGGGCAATGAGCAGTTCTTC

d_gene: TRBD1
v_gene: TRBV5-1
j_gene: TRBJ1-1
abundance: .
CDR3aa: CASRPTGGESFF
CDR3nt: TGCGCCAGCAGGCCCACAGGGGGGGAAAGTTTCTTT

d_gene: .
v_gene: TRBV12-3/TRBV12-4
j_gene: TRBJ2-2
abundance: many
CDR3aa: CASSLGAAGELFF
CDR3nt: TGTGCCAGCAGTTTAGGTGCGGCCGGGGAGCTGTTTTTT

d_gene: .
v_gene: TRBV12-5
j_gene: TRBJ1-1
abundance: .
CDR3aa: CASGFSSSGNTEAFF
CDR3nt: TGTGCTAGTGGTTTCTCCAGCTCTGGGAACACTGAAGCTTTCTTT